Given below is one T cell receptor (beta chain) in context. The antigen is not known. CDR1 and CDR2 from the germline V gene are MNHEY and SMNVEV (reference sequence). This CDR3 is built from 13 residues. V lost 6 bases, J lost 10 bases, and 16 bases lay in between. The entry originates in a study of regulatory T cells in long-lasting Graves disease. On the study more broadly: Newly diagnosed Graves' patients took antithyroid drugs under 3 months. General observations from the study: Persistent disease exhibited a predilection for TRBV28, TRBJ1-2 and TRBJ2-5. Between persistent patients, more than 2,500 public clonotypes were shared, exceeding the 966 shared between new patients.

Noted time point: newly diagnosed GD, antithyroid drugs for less than 3 months. Isolated PBMC RNA provided the starting material for the TCR library. Through Arm-PCR of CDR3 regions and iRepertoire HTBI primers, TCR beta libraries were built. TCRdb called the multiplex PCR reads again in MiXCR, with one record for every CDR3 protein. The sample records 420,000 or so distinct CDR3 sequences, 15% to 20% being singletons. The data were also submitted as part of a second study, on T cells in Graves' hyperthyroidism and ophthalmopathy. That report adds: Pregnant or lactating patients were excluded, as were those with uncontrolled infection or other autoimmune disease.

The material was peripheral blood mononuclear cells (PBMCs), obtained at new diagnosis, from a patient treated with antithyroid drugs. The origin of this receptor is a young woman with Graves disease. The V gene is TRBV27, the J gene TRBJ2-1; possibly TRBD2 for D (5 bases). CDR3 protein: CASRSQTPGEQFF. In nucleotides, the CDR3 is TGTGCCAGCAGGTCGCAGACCCCGGGGGAGCAGTTCTTC.